This T cell receptor beta chain came from a study of CD8+ T cells in alopecia areata. cDNA reverse transcribed from extracted RNA served as the sequencing template. Sequenced by immunoSEQ multiplex PCR; TCRdb stores in-frame clones only, minus some. Seen here are 70,000 or so clones, 29% observed once, and the top ten hold about 15%. Treatment denoted: oral pan-JAK inhibitor, 5-10 mg twice daily. CD4+ and CD8+ T cells were sorted from PBMCs. This clone was observed a handful of times. The TCR comes from a human donor with alopecia areata. Sequencing used CD8+ T cells sorted from blood, obtained at week 4, from a patient treated with tofacitinib.

The DNA for the CDR3 is TGTGCCTGGACCCAGACTACGCCCTACGAGCAGTACTTC. It specifies CAWTQTTPYEQYF. The genes are TRBV30 and TRBJ2-7; weak D call: TRBD2 (5 bases). With 4 bases removed from V and 2 bases from J, the gap between germline ends came to 12 bases. This CDR3 is 13 amino acids long. Germline loops: CDR1 GTSNPN, CDR2 SVGIG (reference sequence).